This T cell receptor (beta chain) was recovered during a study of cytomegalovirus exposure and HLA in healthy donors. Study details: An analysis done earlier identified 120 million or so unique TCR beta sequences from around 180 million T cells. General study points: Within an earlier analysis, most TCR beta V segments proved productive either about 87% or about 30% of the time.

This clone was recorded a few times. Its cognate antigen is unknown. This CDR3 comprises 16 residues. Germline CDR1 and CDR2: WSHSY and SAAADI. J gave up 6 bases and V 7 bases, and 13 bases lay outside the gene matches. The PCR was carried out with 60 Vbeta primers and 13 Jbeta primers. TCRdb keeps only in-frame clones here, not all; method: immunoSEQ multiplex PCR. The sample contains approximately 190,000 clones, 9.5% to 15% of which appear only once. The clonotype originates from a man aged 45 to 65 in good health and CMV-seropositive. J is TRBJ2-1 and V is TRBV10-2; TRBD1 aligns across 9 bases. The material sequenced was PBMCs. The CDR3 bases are TGCGCCAGCAAGGATTATCGAGACAGGGGGTCCAATGAGCAGTTCTTC. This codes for CASKDYRDRGSNEQFF.